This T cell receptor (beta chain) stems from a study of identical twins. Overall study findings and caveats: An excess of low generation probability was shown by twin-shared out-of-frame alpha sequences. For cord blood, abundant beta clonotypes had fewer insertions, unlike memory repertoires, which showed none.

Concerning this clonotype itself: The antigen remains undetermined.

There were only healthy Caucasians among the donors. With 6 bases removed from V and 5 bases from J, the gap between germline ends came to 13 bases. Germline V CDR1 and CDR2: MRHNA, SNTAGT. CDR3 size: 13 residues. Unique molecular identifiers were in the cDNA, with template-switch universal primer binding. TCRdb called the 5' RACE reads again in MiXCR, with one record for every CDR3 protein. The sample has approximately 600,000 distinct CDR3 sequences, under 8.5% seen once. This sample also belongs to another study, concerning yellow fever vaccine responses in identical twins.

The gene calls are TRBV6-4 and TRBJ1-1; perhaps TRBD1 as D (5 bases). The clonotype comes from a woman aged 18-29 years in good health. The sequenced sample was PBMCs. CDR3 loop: CASSPKEGTEAFF. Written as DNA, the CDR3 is TGTGCCAGCAGCCCGAAGGAGGGGACTGAAGCTTTCTTT.